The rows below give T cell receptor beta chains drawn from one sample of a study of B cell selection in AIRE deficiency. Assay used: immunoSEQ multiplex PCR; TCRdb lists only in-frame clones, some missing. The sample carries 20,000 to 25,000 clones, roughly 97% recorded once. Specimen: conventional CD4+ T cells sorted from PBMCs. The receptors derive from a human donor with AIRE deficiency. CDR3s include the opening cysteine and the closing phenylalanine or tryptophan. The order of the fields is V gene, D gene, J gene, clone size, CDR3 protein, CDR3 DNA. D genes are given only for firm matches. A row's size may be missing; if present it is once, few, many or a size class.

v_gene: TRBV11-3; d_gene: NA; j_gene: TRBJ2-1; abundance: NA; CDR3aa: CASSKGPDDEQFF; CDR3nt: TGTGCCAGCAGCAAAGGGCCAGACGATGAGCAGTTCTTC
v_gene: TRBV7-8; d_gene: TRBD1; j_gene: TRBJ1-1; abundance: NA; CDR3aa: CASSFTGGVTEAFF; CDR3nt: TGTGCCAGCAGCTTCACAGGGGGCGTCACTGAAGCTTTCTTT
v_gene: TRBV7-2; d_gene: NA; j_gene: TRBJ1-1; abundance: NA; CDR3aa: CASSLIVGLTEAFF; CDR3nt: TGTGCCAGCAGCTTAATAGTGGGTTTGACTGAAGCTTTCTTT
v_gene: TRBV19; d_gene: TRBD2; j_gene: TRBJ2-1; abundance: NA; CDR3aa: CASSIGRGGGQFF; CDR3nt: TGTGCCAGTAGTATTGGCCGCGGGGGGGGCCAGTTCTTC
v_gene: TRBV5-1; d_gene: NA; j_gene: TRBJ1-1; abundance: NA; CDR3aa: CASTFLGGTEAFF; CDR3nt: TGCGCCAGCACCTTTTTGGGGGGCACTGAAGCTTTCTTT
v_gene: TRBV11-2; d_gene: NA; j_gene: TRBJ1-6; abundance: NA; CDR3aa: CASSLEAGDNSPLHF; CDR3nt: TGTGCCAGCAGCTTAGAGGCCGGTGATAATTCACCCCTCCACTTT
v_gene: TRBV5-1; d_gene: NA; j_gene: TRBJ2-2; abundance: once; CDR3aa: CASSLALVTGELFF; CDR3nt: TGCGCCAGCAGCTTGGCCTTGGTAACCGGGGAGCTGTTTTTT
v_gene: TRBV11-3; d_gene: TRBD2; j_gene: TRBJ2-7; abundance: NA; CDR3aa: CASSREGSSYEQYF; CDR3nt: TGTGCCAGCAGCCGGGAGGGAAGCTCCTACGAGCAGTACTTC
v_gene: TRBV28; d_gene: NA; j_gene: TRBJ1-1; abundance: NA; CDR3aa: CASSLDGTEAFF; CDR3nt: TGTGCCAGCAGTTTAGACGGCACTGAAGCTTTCTTT
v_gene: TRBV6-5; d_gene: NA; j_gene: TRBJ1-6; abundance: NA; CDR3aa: CASTQMGRSNSPLHF; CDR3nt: TGTGCCAGCACCCAAATGGGCAGGAGTAATTCACCCCTCCACTTT
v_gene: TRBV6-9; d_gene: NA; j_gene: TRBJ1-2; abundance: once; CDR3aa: CASSYSSGIMGYTF; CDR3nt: TGTGCCAGCAGTTACTCTTCCGGGATCATGGGCTACACCTTC
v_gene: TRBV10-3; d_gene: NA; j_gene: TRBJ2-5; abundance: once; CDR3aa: CAISGAYGETQYF; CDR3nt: TGTGCCATCAGTGGTGCCTACGGGGAGACCCAGTACTTC
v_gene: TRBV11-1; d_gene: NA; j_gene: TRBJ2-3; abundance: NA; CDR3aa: CASSLVWSTDTQYF; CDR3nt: TGTGCCAGCAGCTTGGTCTGGAGCACAGATACGCAGTATTTT
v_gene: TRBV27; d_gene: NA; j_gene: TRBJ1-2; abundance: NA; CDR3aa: CASSLTASNYGYTF; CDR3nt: TGTGCCAGCAGTTTAACAGCCTCAAACTATGGCTACACCTTC
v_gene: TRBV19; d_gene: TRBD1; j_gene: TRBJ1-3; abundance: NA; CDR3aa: CASSTGWGNTIYF; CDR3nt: TGTGCCAGCTCGACAGGGTGGGGAAACACCATATATTTT
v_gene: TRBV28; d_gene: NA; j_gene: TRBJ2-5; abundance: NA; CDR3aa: CASSLTPARIGGIQYF; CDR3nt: TGTGCCAGCAGTTTAACCCCCGCTAGGATCGGCGGAATCCAGTACTTC
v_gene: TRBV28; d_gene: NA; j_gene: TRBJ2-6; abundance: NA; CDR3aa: CASRISGANVLTF; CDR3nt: TGTGCCAGCCGTATCTCTGGGGCCAACGTCCTGACTTTC
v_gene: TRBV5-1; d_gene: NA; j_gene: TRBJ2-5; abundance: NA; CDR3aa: CASSLAAGEETQYF; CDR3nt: TGCGCCAGCAGCTTGGCCGCAGGGGAAGAGACCCAGTACTTC
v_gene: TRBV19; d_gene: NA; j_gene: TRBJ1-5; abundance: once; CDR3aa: CASTVGRTLGYSNQPQHF; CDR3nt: TGTGCCAGTACCGTGGGGAGGACCCTTGGATATAGCAATCAGCCCCAGCATTTT
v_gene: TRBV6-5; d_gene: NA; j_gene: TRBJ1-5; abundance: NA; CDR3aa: CASIEPQHF; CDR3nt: TGTGCCAGCATTGAGCCCCAGCATTTT
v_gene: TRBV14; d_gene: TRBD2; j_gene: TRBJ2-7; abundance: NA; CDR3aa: CASSQGLAGGPEYF; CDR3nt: TGTGCCAGCAGCCAAGGTCTAGCGGGAGGGCCGGAGTACTTC
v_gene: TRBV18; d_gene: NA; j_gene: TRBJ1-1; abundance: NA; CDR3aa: CASSPGRNTEAFF; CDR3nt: TGTGCCAGCTCACCGGGGAGGAACACTGAAGCTTTCTTT
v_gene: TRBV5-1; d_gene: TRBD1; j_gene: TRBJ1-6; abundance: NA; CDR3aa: CASSLAGGQGDSPLHF; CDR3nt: TGCGCCAGCAGCTTGGCCGGGGGACAGGGAGATTCACCCCTCCACTTT
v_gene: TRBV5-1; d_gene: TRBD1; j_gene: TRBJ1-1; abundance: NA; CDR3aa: CASSGQGGIRTEAFF; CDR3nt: TGCGCCAGCAGCGGACAGGGGGGTATTAGAACTGAAGCTTTCTTT
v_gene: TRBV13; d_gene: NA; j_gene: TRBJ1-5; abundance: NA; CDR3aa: CASSLLRGQPQHF; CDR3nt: TGTGCCAGCAGCTTGTTAAGGGGACAGCCCCAGCATTTT
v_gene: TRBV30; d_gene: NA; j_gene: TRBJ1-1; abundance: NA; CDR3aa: CAWSAQGNTEAFF; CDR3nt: TGTGCCTGGAGCGCCCAGGGGAACACTGAAGCTTTCTTT
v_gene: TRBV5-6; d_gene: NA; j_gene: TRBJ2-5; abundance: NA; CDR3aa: CASSLGVFYQETQYF; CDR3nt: TGTGCCAGCAGCTTGGGCGTCTTTTACCAAGAGACCCAGTACTTC
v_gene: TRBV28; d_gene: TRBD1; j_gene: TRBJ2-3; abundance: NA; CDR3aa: CATKGGTATDTQYF; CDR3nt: TGTGCCACCAAAGGTGGGACAGCAACAGATACGCAGTATTTT
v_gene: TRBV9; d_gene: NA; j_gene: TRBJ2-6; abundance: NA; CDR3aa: CAREGAGFAGANVLTF; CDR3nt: TGTGCTCGGGAGGGGGCAGGTTTTGCTGGGGCCAACGTCCTGACTTTC
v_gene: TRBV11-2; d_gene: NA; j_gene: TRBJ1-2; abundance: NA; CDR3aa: CASSFYDSYGYTF; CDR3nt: TGTGCCAGCAGCTTTTATGACAGCTATGGCTACACCTTC
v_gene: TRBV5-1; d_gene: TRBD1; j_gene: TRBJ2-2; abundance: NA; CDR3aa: CASSLIGNRGTGELFF; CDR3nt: TGCGCCAGCAGCTTAATCGGAAACAGGGGCACCGGGGAGCTGTTTTTT
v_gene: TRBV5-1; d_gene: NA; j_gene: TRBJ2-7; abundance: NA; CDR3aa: CASSYAWGEQYF; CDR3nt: TGCGCCAGCAGCTATGCTTGGGGCGAGCAGTACTTC
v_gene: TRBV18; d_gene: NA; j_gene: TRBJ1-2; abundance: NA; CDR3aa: CASSPDSSVGYTF; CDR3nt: TGTGCCAGCTCACCCGACAGCTCCGTCGGCTACACCTTC